These T cell receptor beta chains were read from a single sample in a study of shared clonotypes between healthy human individuals. Assay used: immunoSEQ multiplex PCR; TCRdb lists only in-frame clones, some missing. This sample yields 2 million or so clones, of which less than 95% are seen a single time; about 1.1% belongs to the top ten. The sample comprised naive CD8+ T cells sorted from blood. The receptor set was obtained from a man between 18 and 29 years old in good health. Each CDR3 is given with its conserved first and last residue. Fields, in order: J gene, CDR3 length, D gene, clone size, V gene, CDR3 protein, CDR3 DNA. The D gene is left open where the match is weak. Size is omitted from some rows. Given values are once, few, many or a class for expanded clones.

TRBJ2-1 | 12 | . | . | TRBV6-6 | CASRYDGHEQFF | TGTGCCAGCAGATATGACGGGCATGAGCAGTTCTTC
TRBJ2-2 | 11 | . | . | TRBV30 | CAWSDIGELFF | TGTGCCTGGAGTGACATCGGGGAGCTGTTTTTT
TRBJ2-7 | 13 | . | . | TRBV30 | CAAYFSLAYEQYF | TGTGCCGCTTACTTCTCCCTCGCCTACGAGCAGTACTTC
TRBJ1-1 | 13 | . | . | TRBV4-1 | CASSGGMNTEAFF | TGCGCCAGCAGTGGCGGGATGAACACTGAAGCTTTCTTT
TRBJ1-1 | 14 | . | once | TRBV13 | CASRPPSLNTEAFF | TGTGCCAGCAGACCACCAAGCCTGAACACTGAAGCTTTCTTT
TRBJ2-7 | 14 | TRBD2 | . | TRBV9 | CASSAGGNSYEQYF | TGTGCCAGCAGCGCGGGGGGGAACTCCTACGAGCAGTACTTC
TRBJ2-7 | 15 | . | . | TRBV6-6 | CASSYSEGRSYEQYF | TGTGCCAGCAGTTACTCTGAGGGGAGATCCTACGAGCAGTACTTC
TRBJ2-3 | 15 | . | . | TRBV11-2 | CASSLVSDLWDTQYF | TGTGCCAGCAGCTTAGTCAGTGACCTCTGGGATACGCAGTATTTT
TRBJ2-1 | 12 | . | . | TRBV9 | CASSVTYNEQFF | TGTGCCAGCAGCGTAACTTACAATGAGCAGTTCTTC
TRBJ2-7 | 14 | . | . | TRBV5-1 | CASSLGQLNYEQYF | TGCGCCAGCAGCTTGGGTCAGCTTAACTACGAGCAGTACTTC
TRBJ1-6 | 15 | . | . | TRBV6-6 | CASSQTQDYNSPLHF | TGTGCCAGCAGCCAAACCCAAGACTATAATTCACCCCTCCACTTT
TRBJ2-2 | 14 | . | . | TRBV11-3 | CASSPTTETGELFF | TGTGCCAGCAGCCCGACGACAGAAACCGGGGAGCTGTTTTTT
TRBJ2-6 | 14 | . | . | TRBV5-6 | CASSQVSGANVLTF | TGTGCCAGCAGCCAAGTCTCTGGGGCCAACGTCCTGACTTTC
TRBJ1-1 | 15 | . | . | TRBV9 | CASSGPRVVDTEAFF | TGTGCCAGCAGCGGGCCCAGGGTGGTCGACACTGAAGCTTTCTTT
TRBJ1-5 | 14 | . | once | TRBV9 | CASSPGGSNQPQHF | TGTGCCAGCAGCCCCGGGGGGAGCAATCAGCCCCAGCATTTT
TRBJ1-5 | 14 | . | . | TRBV6-5 | CASSYSWGLQPQHF | TGTGCCAGCAGTTACTCCTGGGGGTTGCAGCCCCAGCATTTT
TRBJ2-3 | 13 | . | . | TRBV7-7 | CASSLGGADTQYF | TGTGCTAGCAGCCTAGGCGGTGCAGATACGCAGTATTTT
TRBJ1-4 | 13 | . | once | TRBV10-3 | CAISESLAEKLFF | TGTGCCATCAGTGAGTCCCTAGCTGAAAAACTGTTTTTT
TRBJ2-7 | 13 | . | . | TRBV6-5 | CASRLRGSYEQYF | TGTGCCAGCAGGCTCAGAGGCTCCTACGAGCAGTACTTC
TRBJ1-2 | 14 | . | . | TRBV7-9 | CASSLSTDNYGYTF | TGTGCCAGCAGCTTAAGCACAGATAACTATGGCTACACCTTC
TRBJ1-5 | 13 | . | few | TRBV6-5 | CASSYGKLMPQHF | TGTGCCAGCAGTTACGGGAAGTTGATGCCCCAGCATTTT
TRBJ2-3 | 15 | TRBD2 | . | TRBV5-4 | CASSHPAGGVDTQYF | TGTGCCAGCAGCCATCCTGCGGGAGGTGTGGATACGCAGTATTTT
TRBJ2-5 | 15 | TRBD1 | . | TRBV2 | CASSPPDRVGETQYF | TGTGCCAGCAGTCCTCCCGACAGGGTGGGAGAGACCCAGTACTTC
TRBJ2-7 | 14 | . | once | TRBV5-8 | CASSLGTHSYEQYF | TGTGCCAGCAGCTTGGGGACACACTCCTACGAGCAGTACTTC
TRBJ2-5 | 17 | TRBD1 | . | TRBV5-6 | CASSYLGTGFLQETQYF | TGTGCCAGCAGCTACTTAGGGACAGGGTTTTTACAGGAGACCCAGTACTTC
TRBJ2-1 | 14 | TRBD2 | . | TRBV27 | CASSSSGSYNEQFF | TGTGCCAGCAGTTCTAGCGGATCCTACAATGAGCAGTTCTTC
TRBJ1-1 | 15 | . | . | TRBV2 | CASSVLHKENTEAFF | TGTGCCAGCAGTGTACTTCACAAAGAGAACACTGAAGCTTTCTTT
TRBJ1-1 | 14 | . | . | TRBV30 | CAWSVGLMGGEAFF | TGTGCCTGGAGTGTAGGCCTAATGGGAGGGGAAGCTTTCTTT
TRBJ1-2 | 14 | . | few | TRBV27 | CASSLRLDKYGYTF | TGTGCCAGCAGTTTGCGGCTTGATAAATATGGCTACACCTTC
TRBJ2-7 | 17 | . | . | TRBV7-9 | CASTAPGGRDSSYEQYF | TGTGCCAGCACCGCGCCGGGGGGCCGGGACAGCTCCTACGAGCAGTACTTC
TRBJ2-7 | 14 | . | . | TRBV4-2 | CASSQDTVSYEQYF | TGTGCCAGCAGCCAAGATACAGTTTCCTACGAGCAGTACTTC
TRBJ2-4 | 16 | . | . | TRBV11-2 | CASSLVTGIAKNIQYF | TGTGCCAGCAGCTTAGTAACAGGGATAGCCAAAAACATTCAGTACTTC
TRBJ2-7 | 14 | . | . | TRBV4-2 | CASSQDFGLPEQYF | TGTGCCAGCAGCCAAGATTTCGGACTACCTGAGCAGTACTTC
TRBJ2-3 | 17 | . | once | TRBV7-9 | CASSSSPGRPSGDTQYF | TGTGCCAGCAGCTCATCTCCGGGACGCCCTTCGGGAGATACGCAGTATTTT
TRBJ2-3 | 13 | . | once | TRBV7-6 | CASSFGGTDTQYF | TGTGCCAGCAGCTTTGGTGGAACAGATACGCAGTATTTT
TRBJ1-2 | 14 | . | . | TRBV4-1 | CASSQVAILDGYTF | TGCGCCAGCAGCCAGGTTGCAATCCTTGATGGCTACACCTTC
TRBJ1-1 | 13 | . | . | TRBV30 | CAWNRGLITEAFF | TGTGCCTGGAACAGAGGGTTAATCACTGAAGCTTTCTTT
TRBJ2-7 | 15 | . | once | TRBV6-1 | CASRVKGLPYYEQYF | TGTGCCAGCAGGGTAAAGGGGCTACCCTACTACGAGCAGTACTTC
TRBJ2-3 | 13 | TRBD2 | . | TRBV30 | CASHGGDLDTQYF | TGTGCCTCCCATGGGGGGGATTTAGATACGCAGTATTTT
TRBJ2-1 | 18 | TRBD2 | . | TRBV2 | CASSEFDLAGEAYNEQFF | TGTGCCAGCAGTGAGTTCGATTTGGCGGGAGAGGCCTACAATGAGCAGTTCTTC
TRBJ1-1 | 17 | . | . | TRBV25-1 | CASSEYGVQSMNTEAFF | TGTGCCAGCAGTGAATACGGGGTCCAGAGCATGAACACTGAAGCTTTCTTT
TRBJ2-7 | 13 | . | . | TRBV5-1 | CASSLAPEYEQYF | TGCGCCAGCAGCTTGGCTCCAGAGTACGAGCAGTACTTC
TRBJ2-1 | 16 | TRBD1 | . | TRBV19 | CASSIRTGGSYNEQFF | TGTGCCAGTAGTATACGTACAGGGGGTTCCTACAATGAGCAGTTCTTC
TRBJ2-2 | 15 | . | . | TRBV28 | CASSDQGPITGELFF | TGTGCCAGCAGTGACCAGGGACCTATCACCGGGGAGCTGTTTTTT
TRBJ1-6 | 17 | . | . | TRBV29-1 | CSVSGTFAPSYNSPLHF | TGCAGCGTCTCCGGGACATTCGCACCCTCCTATAATTCACCCCTCCACTTT
TRBJ2-3 | 13 | TRBD2 | . | TRBV29-1 | CSVVLAATDTQYF | TGCAGCGTTGTACTAGCGGCCACAGATACGCAGTATTTT
TRBJ1-1 | 12 | . | . | TRBV28 | CASSDHATEAFF | TGTGCCAGCAGTGACCACGCCACTGAAGCTTTCTTT
TRBJ2-7 | 16 | TRBD2 | . | TRBV5-6 | CASSWWTSGRSHEQYF | TGTGCCAGCAGCTGGTGGACTAGCGGGAGATCCCACGAGCAGTACTTC
TRBJ1-3 | 14 | . | . | TRBV14 | CASSQALIGNTIYF | TGTGCCAGCAGCCAAGCCCTTATTGGAAACACCATATATTTT
TRBJ1-3 | 15 | . | . | TRBV5-4 | CASSDQELSGNTIYF | TGTGCCAGCAGTGATCAGGAGCTCTCTGGAAACACCATATATTTT
TRBJ2-5 | 13 | . | . | TRBV7-9 | CASSLVSQETQYF | TGTGCCAGCAGCTTAGTCTCCCAAGAGACCCAGTACTTC
TRBJ2-7 | 11 | . | . | TRBV29-1 | CSGETGYEQYF | TGCAGCGGGGAGACAGGCTACGAGCAGTACTTC
TRBJ2-1 | 13 | . | . | TRBV7-8 | CASSLDPYNEQFF | TGTGCCAGCAGCCTAGACCCTTACAATGAGCAGTTCTTC